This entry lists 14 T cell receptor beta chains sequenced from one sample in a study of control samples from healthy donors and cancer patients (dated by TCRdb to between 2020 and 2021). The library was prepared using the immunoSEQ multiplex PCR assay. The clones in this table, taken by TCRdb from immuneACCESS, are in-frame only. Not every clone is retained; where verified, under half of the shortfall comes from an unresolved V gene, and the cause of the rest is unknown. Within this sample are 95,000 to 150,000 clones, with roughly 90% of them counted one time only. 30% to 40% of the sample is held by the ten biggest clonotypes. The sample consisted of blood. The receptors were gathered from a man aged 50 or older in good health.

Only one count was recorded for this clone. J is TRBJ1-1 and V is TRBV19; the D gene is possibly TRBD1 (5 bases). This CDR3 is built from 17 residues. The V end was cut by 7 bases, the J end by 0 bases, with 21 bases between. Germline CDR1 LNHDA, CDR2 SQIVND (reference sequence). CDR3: CASTRGRGQQLNTEAFF. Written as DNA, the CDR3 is TGTGCCAGTACCCGAGGTCGGGGCCAGCAGTTGAACACTGAAGCTTTCTTT.

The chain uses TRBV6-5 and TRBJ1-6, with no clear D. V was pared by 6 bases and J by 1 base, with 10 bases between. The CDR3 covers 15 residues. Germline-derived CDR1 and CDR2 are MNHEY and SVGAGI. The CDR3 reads CASRVAPSYNSPLHF. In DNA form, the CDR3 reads TGTGCCAGCAGGGTTGCACCTTCCTATAATTCACCCCTCCACTTT.

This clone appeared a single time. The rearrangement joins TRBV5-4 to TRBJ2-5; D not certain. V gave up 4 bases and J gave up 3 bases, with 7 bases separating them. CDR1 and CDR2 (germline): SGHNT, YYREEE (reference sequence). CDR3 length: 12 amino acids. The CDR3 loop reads CASSQGKETQYF. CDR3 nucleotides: TGTGCCAGCAGCCAAGGAAAAGAGACCCAGTACTTC.

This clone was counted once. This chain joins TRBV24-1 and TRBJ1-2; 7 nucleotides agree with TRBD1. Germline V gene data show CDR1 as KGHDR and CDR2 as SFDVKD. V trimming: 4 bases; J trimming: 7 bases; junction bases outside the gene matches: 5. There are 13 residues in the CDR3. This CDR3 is CATSETGSRGYTF. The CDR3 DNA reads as TGTGCCACCAGTGAGACAGGGTCGCGTGGCTACACCTTC.

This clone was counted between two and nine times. CDR3 bases: TGTGCCAGTAGTATAGAGGGGCGGATCTATGGCTACACCTTC. It codes for CASSIEGRIYGYTF. This chain links TRBV19 with TRBJ1-2; possibly TRBD1 for D (5 bases). Trimming stripped 0 bases from V and 4 bases from J, with 9 bases between. The CDR3 has 14 residues. Germline CDR1 is LNHDA and CDR2 is SQIVND (reference sequence).

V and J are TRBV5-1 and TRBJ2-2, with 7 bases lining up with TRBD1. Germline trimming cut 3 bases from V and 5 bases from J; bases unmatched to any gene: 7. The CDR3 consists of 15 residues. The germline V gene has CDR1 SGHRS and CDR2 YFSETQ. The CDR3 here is CASSWSPTGTGELFF. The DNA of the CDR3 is TGCGCCAGCAGCTGGAGCCCGACAGGGACCGGGGAGCTGTTTTTT.

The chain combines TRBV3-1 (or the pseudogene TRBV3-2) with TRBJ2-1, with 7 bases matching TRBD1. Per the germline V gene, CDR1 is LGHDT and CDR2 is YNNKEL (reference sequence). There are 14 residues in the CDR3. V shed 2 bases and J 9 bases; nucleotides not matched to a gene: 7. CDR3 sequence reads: CASSQHRGRGEQFF. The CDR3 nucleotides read TGTGCCAGCAGCCAACACAGGGGAAGGGGTGAGCAGTTCTTC.

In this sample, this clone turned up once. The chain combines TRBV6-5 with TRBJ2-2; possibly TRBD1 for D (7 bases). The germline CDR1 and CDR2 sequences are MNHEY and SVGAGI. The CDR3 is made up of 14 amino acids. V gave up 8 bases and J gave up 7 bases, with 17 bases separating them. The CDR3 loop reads CASAARRGDGELFF. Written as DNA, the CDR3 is TGTGCCAGCGCAGCTCGCAGGGGGGACGGGGAGCTGTTTTTT.

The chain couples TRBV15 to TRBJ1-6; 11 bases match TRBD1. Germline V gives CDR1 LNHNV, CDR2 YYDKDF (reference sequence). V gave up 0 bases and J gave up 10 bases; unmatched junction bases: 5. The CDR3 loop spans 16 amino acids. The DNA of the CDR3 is TGTGCCACCAGCAGAGATCGGGACAGGGGGGAATCACCCCTCCACTTT. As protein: CATSRDRDRGESPLHF.

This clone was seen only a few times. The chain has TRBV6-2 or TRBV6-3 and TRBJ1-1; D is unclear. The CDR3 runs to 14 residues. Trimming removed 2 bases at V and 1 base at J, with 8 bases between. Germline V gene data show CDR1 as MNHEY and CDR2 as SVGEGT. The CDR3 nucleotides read TGTGCCAGCAGTTACGGCCTCGGGAACACTGAAGCTTTCTTT. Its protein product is CASSYGLGNTEAFF.

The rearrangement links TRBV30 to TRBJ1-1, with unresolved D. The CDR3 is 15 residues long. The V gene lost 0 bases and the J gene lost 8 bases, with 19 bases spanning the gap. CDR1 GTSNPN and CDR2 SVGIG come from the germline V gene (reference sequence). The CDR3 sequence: CAWSVQIFGLGEAFF. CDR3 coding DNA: TGTGCCTGGAGTGTACAAATCTTCGGCCTGGGGGAAGCTTTCTTT.

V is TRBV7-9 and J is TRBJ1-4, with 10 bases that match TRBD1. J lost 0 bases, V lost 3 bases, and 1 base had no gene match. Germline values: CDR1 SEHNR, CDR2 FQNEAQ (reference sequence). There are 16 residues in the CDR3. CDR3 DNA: TGTGCCAGCAGCTTGGGGACAGGGGCAACTAATGAAAAACTGTTTTTT. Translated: CASSLGTGATNEKLFF.

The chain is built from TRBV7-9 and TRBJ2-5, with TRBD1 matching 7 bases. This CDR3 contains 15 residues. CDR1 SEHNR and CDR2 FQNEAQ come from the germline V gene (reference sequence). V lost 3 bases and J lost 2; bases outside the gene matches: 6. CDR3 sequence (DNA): TGTGCCAGCAGCTTTAGGGGGACAGCACAAGAGACCCAGTACTTC. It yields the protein CASSFRGTAQETQYF.

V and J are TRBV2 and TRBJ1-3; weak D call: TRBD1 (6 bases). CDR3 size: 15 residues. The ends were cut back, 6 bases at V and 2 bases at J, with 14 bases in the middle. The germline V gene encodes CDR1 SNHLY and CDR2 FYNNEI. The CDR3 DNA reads TGTGCCAGCAGCGAACAGGGTGCCACTGGAAACACCATATATTTT. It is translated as CASSEQGATGNTIYF.